Following are 27 T cell receptor beta chains from one sample sequenced in a study of cytomegalovirus exposure and HLA in healthy donors. The assay was immunoSEQ multiplex PCR, and TCRdb's table has in-frame clones only and misses some. The sample records more than 95,000 clones, 94% being singletons. The specimen sequenced was PBMCs. These receptors were taken from a woman in her late teens or twenties in good health and CMV-seronegative.

The rearrangement joins TRBV7-9 to TRBJ1-6, with D maybe TRBD1 (6 bases). Germline-derived CDR1 and CDR2 are SEHNR and FQNEAQ (reference sequence). V dropped 4 bases and J dropped 8 bases, with 12 bases sitting between them. This CDR3 has 14 residues. The CDR3 region is CASSSGHGDSPLHF. The CDR3, as DNA: TGTGCCAGCAGCTCGGGACATGGGGATTCACCCCTCCACTTT.

This clone was seen only once. The chain is built from TRBV2 and TRBJ1-2; 9 nucleotides agree with TRBD1. CDR3 size: 13 residues. Looked up from germline, CDR1 is SNHLY and CDR2 is FYNNEI. The V and J ends lost 8 bases and 8 bases, in that order; junction bases with no gene match: 9. In DNA form, the CDR3 reads TGTGCCAGCGGTTTACAGGGGGCTAAAGGCTACACCTTC. Amino acids: CASGLQGAKGYTF.

The chain employs TRBV6-1 and TRBJ2-7; 11 nucleotides line up with TRBD2. Germline V lookup: CDR1 MNHNS, CDR2 SASEGT. V was clipped by 0 bases and J by 3 bases; unmatched bases: 10. This CDR3 spans 18 amino acids. CDR3 amino acids: CASSEAPSLLAGDYEQYF. Written as DNA, the CDR3 is TGTGCCAGCAGTGAAGCCCCAAGCTTACTAGCGGGAGACTACGAGCAGTACTTC.

The chain has TRBV5-1 and TRBJ2-1; D unresolved. The CDR3 spans 14 residues. V lost 1 base, J lost 8 bases, and 13 bases lay in between. Germline V lookup: CDR1 SGHRS, CDR2 YFSETQ. The CDR3 sequence is CASSLIEALDEQFF. CDR3 bases: TGCGCCAGCAGCTTGATAGAGGCTCTTGATGAGCAGTTCTTC.

This clone was recorded a few times. The chain has TRBV5-1 and TRBJ2-3; a weak D match, TRBD2 (5 bases). Trimming pared 4 bases from V and 7 bases from J, leaving 10 bases between. CDR3 size: 12 residues. Germline V lookup: CDR1 SGHRS, CDR2 YFSETQ. The CDR3 coding sequence is TGCGCCAGCAGCGAGTCGGGAAATACGCAGTATTTT. This sequence encodes CASSESGNTQYF.

J is TRBJ2-5 and V is TRBV5-6, with 9 bases aligning to TRBD2. With V trimmed by 4 bases and J by 1 base, 11 bases remained unmatched. The CDR3 has 17 residues. The germline gives CDR1 SGHDT, CDR2 YYEEEE. The CDR3 DNA reads as TGTGCCAGCAGCGAATTTAGCGGGGGCACTATCCAAGAGACCCAGTACTTC. The encoded protein is CASSEFSGGTIQETQYF.

The chain links TRBV28 to TRBJ2-5; 8 bases are shared with TRBD2. V lost 2 bases and J lost 4; bases outside the gene matches: 0. In germline, CDR1 is MDHEN, CDR2 SYDVKM. There are 13 residues in the CDR3. Here the CDR3 reads CASSLLAGETQYF. The CDR3, as DNA: TGTGCCAGCAGTTTACTAGCGGGAGAGACCCAGTACTTC.

The chain uses TRBV7-2 and TRBJ2-3; possible D gene TRBD2, 6 bases. The CDR3 has 15 amino acids. Between the trimmed V and J ends, which lost 4 bases and 1 base, there was a span of 12 bases. Germline V CDR1 and CDR2: SGHTA, FQGNSA. CDR3 coding DNA: TGTGCCAGCAGCTCGCTTAGCGGCCGCACAGATACGCAGTATTTT. Translating it yields CASSSLSGRTDTQYF.

The chain is built from TRBV27 and TRBJ1-1; D might be TRBD1 (6 bases). The germline CDR1 and CDR2 sequences are MNHEY and SMNVEV (reference sequence). V was cut by 10 bases and J by 4 bases, with 13 bases left in between. The CDR3 is made up of 12 amino acids. DNA of the CDR3: TGTGCCACAGGGGACCCCCTCACTGAAGCTTTCTTT. Amino acids: CATGDPLTEAFF.

Here the CDR3 DNA reads TGTGCCAGCAGCTTAGATAGGATAGGACTAGTCGACACCGGGGAGCTGTTTTTT. Its translation: CASSLDRIGLVDTGELFF. The chain uses TRBV11-2 and TRBJ2-2; TRBD2 aligns across 7 bases. The V gene's germline CDR1 is SGHAT and CDR2 FQNNGV. The CDR3 loop spans 18 amino acids. Losses at the gene ends were 0 bases for V and 3 bases for J; bases not matched to a gene: 10. The full variable domain, completed using reference TRBV11-2 and TRBJ2-2, is EAGVAQSPRYKIIEKRQSVAFWCNPISGHATLYWYQQILGQGPKLLIQFQNNGVVDDSQLPKDRFSAERLKGVDSTLKIQPAKLEDSAVYLCASSLDRIGLVDTGELFFGEGSRLTVL.

The chain couples TRBV4-1 to TRBJ2-3; TRBD2 matches at 7 bases. The CDR3 runs to 18 residues. V gave up 2 bases and J gave up 5 bases; unmatched junction bases: 16. The germline CDR1 and CDR2 sequences are MGHRA and YSYEKL. CDR3 in amino acids: CASSQTLPGPTGGDTQYF. CDR3 bases: TGCGCCAGCAGCCAAACGCTACCCGGGCCCACGGGGGGAGATACGCAGTATTTT.

V and J are TRBV28 and TRBJ1-5; possibly TRBD1 for D (6 bases). CDR1 MDHEN and CDR2 SYDVKM come from the germline V gene. There are 14 residues in the CDR3. Trimming pared 5 bases from V and 4 bases from J, leaving 12 bases between. Here the CDR3 DNA reads TGTGCCAGCAGTCAACGACAGGATAATCAGCCCCAGCATTTT. This codes for CASSQRQDNQPQHF.

V is TRBV9 and J is TRBJ1-1; D possibly corresponds to TRBD1 (6 bases). CDR1 and CDR2 from the germline V gene are SGDLS and YYNGEE. Trimming stripped 0 bases from V and 8 bases from J, with 11 bases between. The CDR3 is 13 amino acids. The CDR3 bases are TGTGCCAGCAGCGTAGAGGTGGACAGAGAAGCTTTCTTT. This translates into CASSVEVDREAFF.

This chain joins TRBV6-1 and TRBJ1-1; tentative D call: TRBD1 (5 bases). CDR1 MNHNS and CDR2 SASEGT come from the germline V gene. Trimming took 3 bases from V and 9 from J, leaving 11 bases between them. The CDR3 has 12 amino acids. This chain's CDR3 is CASSDPQVKAFF. CDR3 DNA: TGTGCCAGCAGTGATCCACAGGTTAAAGCTTTCTTT.

The chain combines TRBV5-3 with TRBJ1-2; D is perhaps TRBD1 (5 bases). TRBV5-3 is an open reading frame, and its role is uncertain. V was shortened by 3 bases and J by 8 bases, with 14 bases between the two germline ends. CDR3 length: 13 amino acids. CDR3: CARSCQGCCGYTF. The CDR3 nucleotides read TGTGCCAGAAGCTGTCAGGGATGTTGCGGCTACACCTTC.

The rearrangement links TRBV5-1 to TRBJ2-1; 8 bases are a match to TRBD1. The CDR3 spans 14 residues. The V gene's germline CDR1 is SGHRS and CDR2 YFSETQ. The V and J ends lost 0 bases and 8 bases, in that order; junction bases with no gene match: 4. The CDR3 is CASSLGQGAHEQFF. In DNA, the CDR3 is TGCGCCAGCAGCTTGGGGCAGGGGGCGCATGAGCAGTTCTTC. The variable domain in full, with the rest retrieved from reference TRBV5-1 and TRBJ2-1, is KAGVTQTPRYLIKTRGQQVTLSCSPISGHRSVSWYQQTPGQGLQFLFEYFSETQRNKGNFPGRFSGRQFSNSRSEMNVSTLELGDSALYLCASSLGQGAHEQFFGPGTRLTVL.

The V and J genes are TRBV6-5 and TRBJ2-2; 8 positions agree with TRBD1. Looked up from germline, CDR1 is MNHEY and CDR2 is SVGAGI. There are 15 residues in the CDR3. V was pared by 1 base and J by 4 bases, with 2 bases of the junction left unmatched. The CDR3 reads CASSYFQGATGELFF. In DNA form, the CDR3 reads TGTGCCAGCAGTTACTTCCAGGGGGCCACCGGGGAGCTGTTTTTT.

The V call is TRBV19, the J call TRBJ2-1; TRBD2 agrees at 12 bases. CDR3 length: 16 amino acids. Germline CDR1 reads LNHDA; CDR2 reads SQIVND (reference sequence). V lost 3 bases and J lost 7; bases outside the gene matches: 7. CDR3 sequence: CASSMTSGGRGNEQFF. As DNA, the CDR3 is TGTGCCAGTAGTATGACTAGCGGGGGCCGGGGGAATGAGCAGTTCTTC.

This clone was recorded once. V usage is TRBV7-9 and J usage is TRBJ1-4, with TRBD1 matching 8 bases. CDR1 is SEHNR, CDR2 FQNEAQ, per germline (reference sequence). CDR3 length: 15 residues. Trimming removed 4 bases from V and 7 bases from J; junction bases left unmatched: 8. The CDR3 spells CASSSLTGAPEKLFF. The CDR3 DNA sequence: TGTGCCAGCAGCTCCTTGACAGGGGCCCCTGAAAAACTGTTTTTT.

The rearrangement uses TRBV4-1 and TRBJ2-7, with a weak D call TRBD1 (5 bases). Trimming took 2 bases from V and 3 from J, leaving 17 bases between them. This CDR3 spans 16 amino acids. CDR1 is MGHRA and CDR2 is YSYEKL in the germline V gene. The CDR3 sequence: CASSQPMKGLHYEQYF. In DNA form, the CDR3 reads TGCGCCAGCAGCCAACCCATGAAGGGGTTACACTACGAGCAGTACTTC.

This clone was observed once. The CDR3 coding sequence is TGTGCCAGCAGCGGGGACGGGGGGAACACTGAAGCTTTCTTT. This encodes CASSGDGGNTEAFF. The V call is TRBV9, the J call TRBJ1-1; TRBD1 is a possible D gene (5 bases). The germline gives CDR1 SGDLS, CDR2 YYNGEE. With 3 bases removed from V and 1 base from J, the gap between germline ends came to 10 bases. The CDR3 length is 14 residues.

V and J are TRBV5-1 and TRBJ1-6; TRBD1 aligns across 7 bases. CDR3 length: 16 amino acids. The V gene's germline CDR1 is SGHRS and CDR2 YFSETQ. The V gene end was trimmed by 3 bases and the J gene end by 9 bases; junction bases not matched to a gene: 12. CDR3 bases: TGCGCCAGCAGCTCAGTTCCAGACAGGGACGCTTCACCCCTCCACTTT. It codes for CASSSVPDRDASPLHF.

The chain uses TRBV30 and TRBJ2-3; 8 bases map to TRBD1. Germline V gene lookup returns CDR1 GTSNPN and CDR2 SVGIG (reference sequence). V trimming: 6 bases; J trimming: 0 bases; junction bases outside the gene matches: 20. CDR3 length equals 19 residues. The CDR3 sequence is CACLGQGVNELPSTDTQYF. The DNA of the CDR3 is TGTGCCTGTCTAGGACAGGGAGTAAATGAACTTCCAAGCACAGATACGCAGTATTTT.

The chain joins TRBV5-6 to TRBJ2-1, with 8 bases matching TRBD1. CDR3 length equals 14 residues. Germline V gene lookup returns CDR1 SGHDT and CDR2 YYEEEE. The V and J ends lost 0 bases and 6 bases, in that order; junction bases with no gene match: 2. DNA of the CDR3: TGTGCCAGCAGCTTGGGGCAGGGGGCCAATGAGCAGTTCTTC. Translated, it gives CASSLGQGANEQFF.

This sequence joins TRBV27 and TRBJ2-7; 9 bases line up with TRBD1. CDR1 is MNHEY and CDR2 is SMNVEV in the germline V gene (reference sequence). This CDR3 is 16 amino acids long. V gave up 4 bases and J gave up 4 bases; unmatched junction bases: 11. The CDR3 nucleotides read TGTGCCAGCAGTTCCCCCCCCGGGACAGGGTTTTACGAGCAGTACTTC. Translating it yields CASSSPPGTGFYEQYF.

This clone has only a few counts. V gene TRBV19 combines with J gene TRBJ2-2; 11 bases are a match to TRBD2. Germline values: CDR1 LNHDA, CDR2 SQIVND (reference sequence). The CDR3 is 15 amino acids. The J segment lost 3 bases and the V segment lost 8 bases, leaving 5 bases of the junction unmatched. Here the CDR3 reads CASGRLAGYTGELFF. CDR3 in DNA: TGTGCCAGTGGGAGACTAGCGGGGTACACCGGGGAGCTGTTTTTT.

This sequence joins TRBV6-5 and TRBJ2-1, with 7 bases identical to TRBD1. Per germline, CDR1 MNHEY and CDR2 SVGAGI. Unmatched junction bases numbered 2, after V lost 2 bases and J lost 13 bases. CDR3 length: 11 amino acids. CDR3 DNA: TGTGCCAGCAGTTACAAAGGGGGCCAGTTCTTC. Translating it yields CASSYKGGQFF.